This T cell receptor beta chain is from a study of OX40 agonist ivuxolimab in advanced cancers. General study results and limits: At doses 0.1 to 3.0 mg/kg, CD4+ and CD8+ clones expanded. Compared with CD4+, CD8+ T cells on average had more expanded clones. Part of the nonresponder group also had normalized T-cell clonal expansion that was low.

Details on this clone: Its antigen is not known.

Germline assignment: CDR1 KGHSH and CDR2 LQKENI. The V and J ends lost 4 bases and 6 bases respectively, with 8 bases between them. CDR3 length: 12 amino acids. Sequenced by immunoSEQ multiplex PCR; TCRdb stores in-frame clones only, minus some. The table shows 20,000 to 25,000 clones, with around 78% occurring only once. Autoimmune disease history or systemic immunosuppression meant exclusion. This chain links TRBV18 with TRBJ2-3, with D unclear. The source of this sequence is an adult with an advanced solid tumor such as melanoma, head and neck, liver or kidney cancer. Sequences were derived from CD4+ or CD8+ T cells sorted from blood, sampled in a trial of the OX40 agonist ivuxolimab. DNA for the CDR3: TGTGCCAGCTCACAAGTCGGTGATACGCAGTATTTT. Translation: CASSQVGDTQYF.